This T cell receptor (beta chain) was captured by sequencing in a study of CD8 T cells in ankylosing spondylitis. This clonotype was counted only a few times. Its cognate antigen is unknown. Notes on the study in general: Characteristic, it appeared, of ankylosing spondylitis blood was a TCR beta motif of about eight highly homologous variants.

MiXCR, applied by TCRdb to the 5' RACE reads, yields one record per CDR3 protein. The sample lists fewer than 500,000 distinct CDR3 sequences, more than 20% occurring once. Trimming pared 8 bases from V and 0 bases from J, leaving 9 bases between. The length of the CDR3 is 13 residues. Germline V gene lookup returns CDR1 ENHRY and CDR2 SYGVKD. The sequence came from a male donor with ankylosing spondylitis. The rearrangement uses TRBV10-3 and TRBJ2-3; a weak D match, TRBD2 (5 bases). The sequenced sample consisted of blood, either unsorted or a sorted T cell fraction (not recorded which). The CDR3 spells CAIRTRSTDTQYF. The CDR3 nucleotides are TGTGCCATCCGGACTCGTAGCACAGATACGCAGTATTTT.